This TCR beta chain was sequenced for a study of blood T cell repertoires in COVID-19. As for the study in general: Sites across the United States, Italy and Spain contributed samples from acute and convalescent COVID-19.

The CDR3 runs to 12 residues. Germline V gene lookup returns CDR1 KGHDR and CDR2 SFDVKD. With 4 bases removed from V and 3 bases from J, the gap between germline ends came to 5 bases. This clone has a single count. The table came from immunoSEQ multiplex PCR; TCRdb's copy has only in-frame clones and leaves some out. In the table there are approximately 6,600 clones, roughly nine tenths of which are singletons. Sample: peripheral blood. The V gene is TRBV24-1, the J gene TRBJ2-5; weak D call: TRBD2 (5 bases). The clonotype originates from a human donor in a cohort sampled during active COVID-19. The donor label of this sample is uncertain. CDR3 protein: CATSDGEETQYF. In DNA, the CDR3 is TGTGCCACCAGTGACGGGGAAGAGACCCAGTACTTC.